The 6 T cell receptor beta chains below come from one sample, sequenced in a study of blood T cell repertoires in COVID-19. The assay was immunoSEQ multiplex PCR, and TCRdb's table has in-frame clones only and misses some. The sample contains about 320,000 clones, about 90% of which appear only once. The material sequenced was PBMCs or T cells enriched from blood (not recorded which). Receptor source: a young woman who had recovered from COVID-19.

This sequence joins TRBV30 and TRBJ1-1; D is possibly TRBD1 (5 bases). The CDR3 is 15 residues long. Trimming cost V 1 base and J 5 bases, with 17 bases left between them. From germline, CDR1 is GTSNPN and CDR2 SVGIG (reference sequence). The CDR3 loop is CAWSAARARGTEAFF. The CDR3 nucleotides read TGTGCCTGGAGTGCCGCCAGGGCCCGGGGGACTGAAGCTTTCTTT.

The V gene is TRBV6-5, the J gene TRBJ1-4; possibly TRBD1 for D (6 bases). The V gene lost 6 bases and the J gene lost 9 bases, with 14 bases spanning the gap. Germline V lookup: CDR1 MNHEY, CDR2 SVGAGI. The length of the CDR3 is 13 residues. The chain's CDR3 is CASSRRGGQKLFF. The CDR3 DNA sequence: TGTGCCAGCAGCCGCAGGGGAGGGCAAAAACTGTTTTTT.

The chain uses TRBV6-2 or TRBV6-3 and TRBJ2-1, with 12 bases identical to TRBD2. V was clipped by 5 bases and J by 3 bases; unmatched bases: 5. The CDR3 spans 16 residues. Germline CDR1 reads MNHEY; CDR2 reads SVGEGT. Written as DNA, the CDR3 is TGTGCCAGCAGTCCACTAGCGGGGGGAGGCTACAATGAGCAGTTCTTC. It specifies CASSPLAGGGYNEQFF.

This sequence joins TRBV30 and TRBJ1-6; D is perhaps TRBD1 (5 bases). The CDR3 is made up of 11 amino acids. With 8 bases removed from V and 10 bases from J, the gap between germline ends came to 12 bases. Germline lookup yields CDR1 GTSNPN and CDR2 SVGIG (reference sequence). The DNA for the CDR3 is TGTGCCGCGACGGGGGTATCACCCCTCCACTTT. Translating it yields CAATGVSPLHF.

The rearrangement joins TRBV5-1 to TRBJ1-5; TRBD1 is a possible D gene (5 bases). Trimming cost V 4 bases and J 7 bases, with 12 bases left between them. CDR3 size: 13 residues. The germline V gene encodes CDR1 SGHRS and CDR2 YFSETQ. CDR3 loop: CASSGGSGQPQHF. CDR3 nucleotide sequence: TGCGCCAGCAGCGGGGGGTCGGGGCAGCCCCAGCATTTT.

The chain couples TRBV10-2 to TRBJ1-2, with D perhaps matching TRBD1 (6 bases). The V end was cut by 4 bases, the J end by 2 bases, with 11 bases between. Germline values: CDR1 WSHSY, CDR2 SAAADI. The CDR3 runs to 14 residues. This CDR3 is CASSGQGINYGYTF. For the CDR3, the DNA is TGCGCCAGCAGTGGGCAGGGGATAAACTATGGCTACACCTTC.